The next 15 T cell receptor beta chains were all read from a single sample in a study of early stage breast cancer tumors. This table comes from immunoSEQ multiplex PCR, and its TCRdb copy is limited to in-frame clones, with some not included. The profile shows roughly 30,000 clones, roughly 80% of them singletons. The source material was blood. Source of these receptors: a person aged 35 to 50 with breast cancer.

This clone was seen only a few times. The chain employs TRBV5-5 and TRBJ1-2; no firm D call. Trimming shortened V by 4 bases and J by 0 bases, and 13 bases separated the two germline ends. Germline V gene data show CDR1 as SGHKS and CDR2 as YYEKEE (reference sequence). This CDR3 has 15 amino acids. CDR3 in DNA: TGTGCCAGCAGCGACGTTCCCGGGACTAACTATGGCTACACCTTC. Protein: CASSDVPGTNYGYTF.

This clone has just a few counts. The DNA of the CDR3 is TGTGCCAGCAGCCCAAGCGGGGTCCAGCCCCAGCATTTT. Amino acid sequence: CASSPSGVQPQHF. This chain connects TRBV7-2 to TRBJ1-5; unclear D gene. The CDR3 sequence is 13 residues long. Trimming took 5 bases from V and 7 from J, leaving 12 bases between them. CDR1 and CDR2 (germline): SGHTA, FQGNSA. The variable domain in full, completed from reference TRBV7-2 and TRBJ1-5, reads GAGVSQSPSNKVTEKGKDVELRCDPISGHTALYWYRQSLGQGLEFLIYFQGNSAPDKSGLPSDRFSAERTGGSVSTLTIQRTQQEDSAVYLCASSPSGVQPQHFGDGTRLSIL.

The chain recombines TRBV5-4 with TRBJ2-1; D may be TRBD1 (6 bases). Trimming took 0 bases from V and 9 from J, leaving 13 bases between them. Germline V lookup: CDR1 SGHNT, CDR2 YYREEE (reference sequence). This CDR3 spans 14 amino acids. The CDR3 sequence: CASSLAGVEGEQFF. The CDR3, as DNA: TGTGCCAGCAGCTTGGCAGGGGTAGAGGGTGAGCAGTTCTTC. Full variable domain (missing parts from reference TRBV5-4 and TRBJ2-1): ETGVTQSPTHLIKTRGQQVTLRCSSQSGHNTVSWYQQALGQGPQFIFQYYREEENGRGNFPPRFSGLQFPNYSSELNVNALELDDSALYLCASSLAGVEGEQFFGPGTRLTVL.

The chain couples TRBV28 to TRBJ1-5; a possible D gene is TRBD1 (5 bases). Trimming cost V 3 bases and J 6 bases, with 9 bases left between them. Germline CDR1 MDHEN, CDR2 SYDVKM. This CDR3 comprises 13 residues. Here the CDR3 DNA reads TGTGCCAGCAGTTTGGCCACAGGTCAGCCCCAGCATTTT. It is translated as CASSLATGQPQHF.

On this clone: The junction departs from germline at one end; a sequencing error may be responsible. The chain has TRBV6-1 and TRBJ2-1; possible D gene TRBD2, 6 bases. The CDR3 is 12 residues long. In germline, CDR1 is MNHNS, CDR2 SASEGT. The CDR3 nucleotides read TGTGCCAGCAGTGAAGTTTCGGGACTCGCGATCTTC. Translating it yields CASSEVSGLAIF.

The chain uses TRBV11-1 and TRBJ2-1, with 13 bases identical to TRBD2. V gave up 5 bases and J gave up 4 bases; unmatched junction bases: 5. The CDR3 consists of 16 residues. Germline CDR1 and CDR2: SGHAT and FQDESV (reference sequence). CDR3 DNA: TGTGCCAGCAGCACCGGGACTAGCGGGGTATACAATGAGCAGTTCTTC. Protein: CASSTGTSGVYNEQFF. Combining the CDR3 with reference TRBV11-1 and TRBJ2-1 gives the whole variable domain EAEVAQSPRYKITEKSQAVAFWCDPISGHATLYWYRQILGQGPELLVQFQDESVVDDSQLPKDRFSAERLKGVDSTLKIQPAELGDSAMYLCASSTGTSGVYNEQFFGPGTRLTVL.

CDR3 residues: CASSIEGLETQYF. The DNA for the CDR3 is TGTGCCAGTAGTATTGAGGGTCTAGAGACCCAGTACTTC. This chain uses TRBV19 with TRBJ2-5; tentative D call: TRBD2 (5 bases). V was shortened by 3 bases and J by 4 bases, with 9 bases between the two germline ends. The CDR3 runs to 13 residues. Looked up from germline, CDR1 is LNHDA and CDR2 is SQIVND (reference sequence).

The CDR3, as DNA: TGTGCCTGGAGTCAGATTGGAAATAGCAATCAGCCCCAGCATTTT. Protein sequence: CAWSQIGNSNQPQHF. The chain recombines TRBV30 with TRBJ1-5; D ambiguous. Trimming pared 2 bases from V and 0 bases from J, leaving 11 bases between. The CDR3 is 15 amino acids. CDR1 and CDR2 (germline): GTSNPN, SVGIG (reference sequence).

This chain uses TRBV29-1 with TRBJ1-2, with D uncertain. CDR1 and CDR2 from the germline V gene are SQVTM and ANQGSEA. V shed 6 bases and J shed 7 bases, with 12 bases lying between them. This CDR3 is 11 amino acids long. The CDR3 DNA is TGCAGCGTCGCCAAACCTGGTGGCTACACCTTC. Encoded protein: CSVAKPGGYTF. Complete variable domain (other parts from reference TRBV29-1 and TRBJ1-2): SAVISQKPSRDICQRGTSLTIQCQVDSQVTMMFWYRQQPGQSLTLIATANQGSEATYESGFVIDKFPISRPNLTFSTLTVSNMSPEDSSIYLCSVAKPGGYTFGSGTRLTVV.

V is TRBV6-5 and J is TRBJ2-1; 8 bases are a match to TRBD1. This CDR3 contains 15 residues. The germline gives CDR1 MNHEY, CDR2 SVGAGI. V lost 6 bases to trimming and J lost 6 bases; unmatched junction nucleotides: 10. The DNA of the CDR3 is TGTGCCAGCAGCTCTTCGGGACAGGAGTCCAATGAGCAGTTCTTC. Its protein is CASSSSGQESNEQFF.

The J gene is TRBJ2-3, the V gene TRBV5-4; 8 bases match TRBD2. CDR3 size: 15 residues. Germline loops: CDR1 SGHNT, CDR2 YYREEE (reference sequence). V was clipped by 5 bases and J by 5 bases; unmatched bases: 10. The CDR3 nucleotides read TGTGCCAGCAGGCCGGGGGGGGCGGGAGGAGATACGCAGTATTTT. Translation: CASRPGGAGGDTQYF.

The chain links TRBV19 to TRBJ2-5; the D gene is possibly TRBD1 (8 bases). V gave up 7 bases and J gave up 7 bases, with 19 bases separating them. CDR1 is LNHDA, CDR2 SQIVND, per germline (reference sequence). The CDR3 loop spans 14 amino acids. The CDR3 is CASTSQGGSGTQYF. CDR3 nucleotide sequence: TGTGCCAGTACCTCACAGGGGGGGTCGGGGACCCAGTACTTC.

This clone was picked up one time. The rearrangement joins TRBV11-2 to TRBJ1-5; D possibly corresponds to TRBD1 (5 bases). V lost 4 bases, J lost 5 bases, and 15 bases lay in between. Germline V gene lookup returns CDR1 SGHAT and CDR2 FQNNGV. This CDR3 contains 15 residues. The CDR3 sequence: CASSSGLGTHQPQHF. In DNA, the CDR3 is TGTGCCAGCAGCTCCGGGTTGGGGACCCATCAGCCCCAGCATTTT. The full variable domain, its missing parts supplied by reference TRBV11-2 and TRBJ1-5, is EAGVAQSPRYKIIEKRQSVAFWCNPISGHATLYWYQQILGQGPKLLIQFQNNGVVDDSQLPKDRFSAERLKGVDSTLKIQPAKLEDSAVYLCASSSGLGTHQPQHFGDGTRLSIL.

The chain carries TRBV10-3 and TRBJ2-7, with D unclear. The CDR3 totals 16 residues. The germline V gene has CDR1 ENHRY and CDR2 SYGVKD. V lost 5 bases and J 3 bases, leaving 20 bases between the germline ends. In DNA form, the CDR3 reads TGTGCCATCAGTCCCCACCCCCTTAGGATCGTCTACGAGCAGTACTTC. Translated, it gives CAISPHPLRIVYEQYF.

The chain recombines TRBV7-2 with TRBJ2-1; D gene uncertain. Germline V gives CDR1 SGHTA, CDR2 FQGNSA. The ends were cut back, 5 bases at V and 7 bases at J, with 15 bases in the middle. The CDR3 runs to 14 residues. The CDR3: CASSAEFRSNEQFF. CDR3 DNA sequence: TGTGCCAGCAGCGCTGAATTTCGTAGTAATGAGCAGTTCTTC.